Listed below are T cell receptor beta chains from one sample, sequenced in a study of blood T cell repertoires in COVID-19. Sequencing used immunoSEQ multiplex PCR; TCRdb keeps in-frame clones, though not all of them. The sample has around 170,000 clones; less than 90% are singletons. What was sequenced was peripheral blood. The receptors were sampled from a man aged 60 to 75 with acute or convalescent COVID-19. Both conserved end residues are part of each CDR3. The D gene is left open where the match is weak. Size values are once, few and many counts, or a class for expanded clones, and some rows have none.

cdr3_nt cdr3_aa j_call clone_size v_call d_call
TGCGCCAGCAGCCGCAGGGGTTATAATTCACCCCTCCACTTT CASSRRGYNSPLHF TRBJ1-6 - TRBV5-1 -
TGTGCCTGGAGTTCGCAGCCCCAGCATTTT CAWSSQPQHF TRBJ1-5 - TRBV30 -
TGTGCCAGCAGCTTGTCAGACAGGGACTATGGCTACACCTTC CASSLSDRDYGYTF TRBJ1-2 few TRBV13 TRBD1
TGTGCCAGCAGTGAAGCATTAGGGGACAGGAAGTACAATGAGCAGTTCTTC CASSEALGDRKYNEQFF TRBJ2-1 - TRBV6-1 TRBD1
TGTGCCACCAGTGACCCCGGGACTCCGAAAGTGGATGAGCAGTTCTTC CATSDPGTPKVDEQFF TRBJ2-1 - TRBV24-1 -
TGTGCCAGCAGCCCACGGGCGGGAGCCAGATATGAGCAGTTCTTC CASSPRAGARYEQFF TRBJ2-1 few TRBV11-3 TRBD2
TGTGCCAGCAGATACAGGGAGCCTAACTATGGCTACACCTTC CASRYREPNYGYTF TRBJ1-2 once TRBV6-5 -
TGTGCCAGCACACAGAGAAATGAGCAGTTCTTC CASTQRNEQFF TRBJ2-1 - TRBV6-5 -
TGTGCCACCAGTGATGCCGGGACAGGGGGCTTCGACGAGCAGTACTTC CATSDAGTGGFDEQYF TRBJ2-7 - TRBV24-1 TRBD1
TGTGCCAGCAGCGCCGGGACTGTTGCCTACGAGCAGTACTTC CASSAGTVAYEQYF TRBJ2-7 - TRBV9 -
TGTGCCAGCAGTTTCGAACCACACCCGTCATATGGCTACACCTTC CASSFEPHPSYGYTF TRBJ1-2 - TRBV27 -
TGTGCCAGCAGTGAAGTTGTTAGGCCAGCGAACTATGGCTACACCTTC CASSEVVRPANYGYTF TRBJ1-2 - TRBV6-1 -
TGTGCCAGCAGTTACTCCCAGGTTTCTAATGAAAAACTGTTTTTT CASSYSQVSNEKLFF TRBJ1-4 - TRBV6-6 -
TGTGCCACCAGTGATTTCACCTCGACAGGGCTCGAGCAGTACTTC CATSDFTSTGLEQYF TRBJ2-7 once TRBV24-1 TRBD1
TGTGCCAGCTCCGGTGACTCTGGGGCCAACGTCCTGACTTTC CASSGDSGANVLTF TRBJ2-6 - TRBV18 -
TGTGCCAGCAGCCAAGCTATGGGTACGGGGACAGGGAGCTCACCCCTCCACTTT CASSQAMGTGTGSSPLHF TRBJ1-6 - TRBV3-1/TRBV3-2 TRBD1
TGTGCCAGCAGTTACATCGGGGTTGGGAACACTGAAGCTTTCTTT CASSYIGVGNTEAFF TRBJ1-1 - TRBV6-5 -
TGTGCCAGCAGCTTGCTGATCGGACAGGGGGACGGGGAGCTGTTTTTT CASSLLIGQGDGELFF TRBJ2-2 - TRBV7-9 TRBD1
TGCGCCAGCAGCTTGAGTACAGGGGGAGGAACTGAAGCTTTCTTT CASSLSTGGGTEAFF TRBJ1-1 - TRBV5-1 TRBD1
TGTGCCAGCAGCTTAGACGCTAGCTTCAACAATGAGCAGTTCTTC CASSLDASFNNEQFF TRBJ2-1 few TRBV7-2 -
TGTGCCAGCAGCGGGTTCCGGGACAGGCGGTCCTACGAGCAGTACTTC CASSGFRDRRSYEQYF TRBJ2-7 once TRBV5-4 TRBD1
TGTGCCAGCAGCTTAGCGCAGGCAGGGGACGAGCAGTACTTC CASSLAQAGDEQYF TRBJ2-7 - TRBV7-9 -
TGTGCCAGTAGTCCGACAGGCCCCTACGAGCAGTACTTC CASSPTGPYEQYF TRBJ2-7 - TRBV19 -
TGTGCCAGTAGGGGCACAGGGGGCGGTGAAAAACTGTTTTTT CASRGTGGGEKLFF TRBJ1-4 - TRBV19 TRBD1
TGTGCCAGCAGTTACCGACAGGGGGCAGGAAACACCATATATTTT CASSYRQGAGNTIYF TRBJ1-3 - TRBV6-6 TRBD1
TGCAGCGCCCTGGACAGCCTCAACACTGAAGCTTTCTTT CSALDSLNTEAFF TRBJ1-1 - TRBV29-1 -
TGTGCCAGCAGTCCGACAGCTAACTATGGCTACACCTTC CASSPTANYGYTF TRBJ1-2 - TRBV27 -
TGTGCCAGCAGCCCACAGGGGAGGAACACTGAAGCTTTCTTT CASSPQGRNTEAFF TRBJ1-1 - TRBV6-6 TRBD1
TGTGCCAGCAGTGAGAACGGGAGGGGTTTCTACGAGCAGTACTTC CASSENGRGFYEQYF TRBJ2-7 - TRBV6-1 TRBD2
TGTGCCAGCAGACACAGGGAATCCGCAGATACGCAGTATTTT CASRHRESADTQYF TRBJ2-3 - TRBV2 -
TGTGCCAGTAGTATTCATGGCACCAACGTCGATCAGCCCCAGCATTTT CASSIHGTNVDQPQHF TRBJ1-5 - TRBV19 -
TGTGCCACCAGAAGCGGACAGTGGGACACTGAAGCTTTCTTT CATRSGQWDTEAFF TRBJ1-1 once TRBV24-1 -
TGTGCCAGCAGCCCGCGCGGCAGGGGTAGAGACGAGCAGTACTTC CASSPRGRGRDEQYF TRBJ2-7 - TRBV5-4 -
TGTGCCAGTAGTTCCAGGGGAGGCTACACCTTC CASSSRGGYTF TRBJ1-2 - TRBV19 -
TGTGCCAGCAGTGATCCAGGGACTGAAGCTTTCTTT CASSDPGTEAFF TRBJ1-1 - TRBV2 -
TGTGCCAGTACCCGAGCAGGGGGCAACTATGGCTACACCTTC CASTRAGGNYGYTF TRBJ1-2 - TRBV19 TRBD1
TGTGCCAGTAGTATAAGGCCTCCCGGCGGGAGTTCACCCCTCCACTTT CASSIRPPGGSSPLHF TRBJ1-6 - TRBV19 -
TGTGCCAGTAGACCCAGGGGGTCTGGAAACACCATATATTTT CASRPRGSGNTIYF TRBJ1-3 - TRBV19 TRBD1
TGTGCCAGCAGTTCGGAGGGAAGTCAGCCCCAGCATTTT CASSSEGSQPQHF TRBJ1-5 - TRBV12-3/TRBV12-4 -
TGTGCCAGCAATACAGGGTTCGGCACTGAAGCTTTCTTT CASNTGFGTEAFF TRBJ1-1 - TRBV6-5 -
TGTGCCAGCAGCTTAGTAGCGGGGGACCAAGAGACCCAGTACTTC CASSLVAGDQETQYF TRBJ2-5 - TRBV7-2 TRBD2